This TCR beta chain was identified during a study of OX40 agonist ivuxolimab in advanced cancers. Study information: Across the patients, intravenous ivuxolimab was delivered every 2 weeks at 0.01 to 10 mg/kg. From about 23 to 85 years was the age range, with a mean of around 56 years, and 65% to 90% were male. Hepatocellular carcinoma, melanoma, renal cell or head and neck cancer affected the dose-escalation patients.

Sequencing used immunoSEQ multiplex PCR; TCRdb keeps in-frame clones, though not all of them. The sample consists of tens of thousands of clones, approximately 84% of them appearing once. Germline CDR1 is SGHRS and CDR2 is YFSETQ. The CDR3 runs to 15 residues. V lost 2 bases, J lost 5 bases, and 16 bases lay in between. The TCR was taken from an adult with an advanced solid tumor such as melanoma, head and neck, liver or kidney cancer. The chain has TRBV5-1 and TRBJ2-5, with D perhaps given as TRBD1 or TRBD2 (5 bases each). The sample was CD4+ or CD8+ T cells sorted from blood, taken in a trial of the OX40 agonist ivuxolimab. The CDR3 loop is CASSLTGTLLETQYF. As DNA, the CDR3 is TGCGCCAGCAGCTTAACCGGGACCCTCCTGGAGACCCAGTACTTC.